This TCR beta chain was recorded in a study of blood T cell repertoires in COVID-19. For the study at large: Acute and convalescent COVID-19 specimens originated in the United States, Italy and Spain.

Participants had their cohort set by participant-reported clinical history. Two negative PCRs, clearance, or symptom resolution characterized the recovered Cohort 3 donors. Study processing details: Amplified reference gene primers provided the basis for estimating nucleated cell counts. Assay used: immunoSEQ multiplex PCR; TCRdb lists only in-frame clones, some missing. The DNA gave D and trimming, while V, J and clone size come from that table. The table lists about 340,000 clones, under 95% of them singletons. The sequenced sample consisted of PBMCs or T cells enriched from blood (not recorded which). The sequence was collected from a woman aged 30 to 39 who had recovered from COVID-19.

CDR3 DNA sequence: TGTGCCAGCATCCTCCGAGGGGGGGCAGATACGCAGTATTTT. Its protein is CASILRGGADTQYF. The V call is TRBV7-9, the J call TRBJ2-3, with D tentatively TRBD2 (7 bases). Trimming pared 7 bases from V and 4 bases from J, leaving 15 bases between. The CDR3 has 14 residues. Per the germline V gene, CDR1 is SEHNR and CDR2 is FQNEAQ (reference sequence).